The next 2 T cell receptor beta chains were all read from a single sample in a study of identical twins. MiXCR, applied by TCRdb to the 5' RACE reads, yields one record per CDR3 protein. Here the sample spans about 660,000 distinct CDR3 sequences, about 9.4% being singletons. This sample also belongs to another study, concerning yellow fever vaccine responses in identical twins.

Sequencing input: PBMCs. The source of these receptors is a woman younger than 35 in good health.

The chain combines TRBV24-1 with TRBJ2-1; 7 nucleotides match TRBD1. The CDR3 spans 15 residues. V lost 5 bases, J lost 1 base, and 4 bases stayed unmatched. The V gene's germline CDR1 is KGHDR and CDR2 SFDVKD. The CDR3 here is CATSVGDRSYNEQFF. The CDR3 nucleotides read TGTGCCACCAGTGTCGGGGACAGATCCTACAATGAGCAGTTCTTC.

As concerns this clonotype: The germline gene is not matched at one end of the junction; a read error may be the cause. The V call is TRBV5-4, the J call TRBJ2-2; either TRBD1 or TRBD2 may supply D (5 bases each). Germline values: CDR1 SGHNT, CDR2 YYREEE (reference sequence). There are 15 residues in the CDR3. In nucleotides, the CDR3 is TGTGCCACCTTGGGTGGGGCGATGAACACCGGGGAGCTGTCTTTT. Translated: CATLGGAMNTGELSF. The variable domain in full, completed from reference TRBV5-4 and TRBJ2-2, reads ETGVTQSPTHLIKTRGQQVTLRCSSQSGHNTVSWYQQALGQGPQFIFQYYREEENGRGNFPPRFSGLQFPNYSSELNVNALELDDSALYLCATLGGAMNTGELSFGEGSRLTVL.